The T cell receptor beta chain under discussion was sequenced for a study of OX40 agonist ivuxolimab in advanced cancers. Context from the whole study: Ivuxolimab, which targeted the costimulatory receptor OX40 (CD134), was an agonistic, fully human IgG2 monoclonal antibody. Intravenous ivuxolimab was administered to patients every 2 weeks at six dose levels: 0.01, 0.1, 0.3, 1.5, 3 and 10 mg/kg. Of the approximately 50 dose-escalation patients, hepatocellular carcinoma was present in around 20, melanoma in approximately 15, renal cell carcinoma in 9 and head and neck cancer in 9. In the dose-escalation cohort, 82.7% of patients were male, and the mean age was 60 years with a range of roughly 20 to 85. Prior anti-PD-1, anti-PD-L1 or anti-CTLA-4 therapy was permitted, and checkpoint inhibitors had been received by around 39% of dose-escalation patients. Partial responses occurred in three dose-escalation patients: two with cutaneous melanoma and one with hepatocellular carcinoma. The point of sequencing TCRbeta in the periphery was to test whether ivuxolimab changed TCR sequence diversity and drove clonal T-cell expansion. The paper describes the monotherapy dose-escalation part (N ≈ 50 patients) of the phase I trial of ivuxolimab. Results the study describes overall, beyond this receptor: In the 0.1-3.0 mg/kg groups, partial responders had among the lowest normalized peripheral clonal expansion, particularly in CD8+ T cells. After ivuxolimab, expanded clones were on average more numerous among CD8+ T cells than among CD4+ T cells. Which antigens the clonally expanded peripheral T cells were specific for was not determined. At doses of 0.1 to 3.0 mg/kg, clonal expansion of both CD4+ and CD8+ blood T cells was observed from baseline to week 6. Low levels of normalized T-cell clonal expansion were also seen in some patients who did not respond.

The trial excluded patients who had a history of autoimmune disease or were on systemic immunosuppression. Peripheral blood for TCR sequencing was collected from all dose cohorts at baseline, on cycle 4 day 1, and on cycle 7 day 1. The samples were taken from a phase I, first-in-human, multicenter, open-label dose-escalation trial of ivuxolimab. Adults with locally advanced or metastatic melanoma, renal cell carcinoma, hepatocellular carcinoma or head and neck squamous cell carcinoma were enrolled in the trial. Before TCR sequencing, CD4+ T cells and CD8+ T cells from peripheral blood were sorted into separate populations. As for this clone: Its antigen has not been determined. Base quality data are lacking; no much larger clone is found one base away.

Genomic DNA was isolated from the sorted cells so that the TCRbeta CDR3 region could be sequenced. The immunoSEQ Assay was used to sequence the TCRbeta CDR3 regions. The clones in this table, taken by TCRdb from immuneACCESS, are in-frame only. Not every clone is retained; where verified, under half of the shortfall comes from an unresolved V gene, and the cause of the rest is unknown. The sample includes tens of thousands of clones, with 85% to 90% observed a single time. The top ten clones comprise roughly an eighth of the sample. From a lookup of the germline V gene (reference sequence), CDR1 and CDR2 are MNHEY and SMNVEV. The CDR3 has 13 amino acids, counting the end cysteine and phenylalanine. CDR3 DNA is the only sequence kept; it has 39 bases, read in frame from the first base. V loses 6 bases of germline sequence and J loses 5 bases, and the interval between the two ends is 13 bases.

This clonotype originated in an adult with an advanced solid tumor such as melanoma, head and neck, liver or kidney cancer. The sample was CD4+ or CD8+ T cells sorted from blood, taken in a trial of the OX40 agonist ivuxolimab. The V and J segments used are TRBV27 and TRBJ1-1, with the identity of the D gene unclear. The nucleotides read TGTGCCAGCAGCCGAGAAGGTTCTACTGAAGCTTTCTTT. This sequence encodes CASSREGSTEAFF.